One T cell receptor beta chain is described in this entry. The CDR3 is 14 residues long. Germline assignment: CDR1 SGDLS and CDR2 YYNGEE. The germline V and J ends were trimmed by 3 bases and 7 bases, with 15 bases remaining between them. Method: immunoSEQ multiplex PCR; TCRdb's copy keeps in-frame clones and lacks some. The sample carries under 200,000 clones, over 70% recorded once. This specimen belongs to a study of blood T cell repertoires in COVID-19. The overall study: Samples came from the United States, Italy and Spain, spanning acute and convalescent COVID-19. In each case, the material was cDNA or gDNA derived from T cells, B-cell-depleted T cells, or PBMCs.

This clonotype was sampled from a woman in her 40s with acute COVID-19. The V and J genes are TRBV9 and TRBJ2-3; TRBD2 is a possible D gene (6 bases). Sequenced input: PBMCs or T cells enriched from blood (not recorded which). CDR3 protein: CASSGGVQTHTQYF. As DNA, the CDR3 is TGTGCCAGCAGCGGCGGGGTTCAGACACATACGCAGTATTTT.